These 13 T cell receptor beta chains came from one sample sequenced in a study of blood T cell repertoires in COVID-19. The method was immunoSEQ multiplex PCR; TCRdb's version includes in-frame clones alone and lacks a portion of them. The repertoire holds under 200,000 clones, with approximately 90% as singletons. Sequencing used PBMCs or T cells enriched from blood (not recorded which). The receptors shown here come from a woman aged 18-30 years who had recovered from COVID-19.

This chain joins TRBV12-3 or TRBV12-4 and TRBJ2-3, with 7 nucleotides matching TRBD1. There are 13 residues in the CDR3. With V trimmed by 6 bases and J by 8 bases, 8 bases remained unmatched. In DNA form, the CDR3 reads TGTGCCAGCAGCCCGGGACAGATGGCTACGCAGTATTTT. This codes for CASSPGQMATQYF.

V gene TRBV19 combines with J gene TRBJ2-1; TRBD2 matches 12 bases. The CDR3 has 16 residues. The germline CDR1 and CDR2 sequences are LNHDA and SQIVND (reference sequence). Trimming took 6 bases from V and 8 from J; bases not matched to a gene: 11. The CDR3 loop reads CASRSLEASGRDEQFF. The CDR3 DNA reads as TGTGCCAGTAGATCCCTGGAGGCTAGCGGGAGGGATGAGCAGTTCTTC.

The chain links TRBV2 to TRBJ2-5, with 7 bases lining up with TRBD1. J was trimmed by 4 bases and V by 5 bases; bases with no gene match: 4. The CDR3 extends over 13 amino acids. The germline V gene encodes CDR1 SNHLY and CDR2 FYNNEI. The CDR3 is CASSFDRAETQYF. CDR3 nucleotide sequence: TGTGCCAGCAGTTTTGACAGGGCAGAGACCCAGTACTTC.

The CDR3 reads CATSDLFGGEYF. For the CDR3, the DNA is TGTGCCACCAGTGATTTGTTTGGGGGGGAGTACTTC. The rearrangement links TRBV24-1 to TRBJ2-7, with 7 bases that match TRBD2. V lost 0 bases and J lost 11; bases outside the gene matches: 3. The CDR3 totals 12 residues. Germline loops: CDR1 KGHDR, CDR2 SFDVKD.

This clone was seen a few times. The chain is built from TRBV20-1 and TRBJ2-5, with 7 nucleotides matching TRBD2. The CDR3 spans 14 residues. V shed 3 bases and J 5 bases; nucleotides not matched to a gene: 9. CDR1 and CDR2 (germline): DFQATT, SNEGSKA (reference sequence). The chain's CDR3 is CSASEWEGRETQYF. The CDR3, as DNA: TGCAGTGCTAGTGAGTGGGAGGGCCGGGAGACCCAGTACTTC.

This chain joins TRBV10-3 and TRBJ2-3, with TRBD2 matching over 9 bases. After removal of 11 bases from V and 6 bases from J, the junction contained 18 bases not matched to a gene. This CDR3 region has 16 residues. The germline CDR1 and CDR2 sequences are ENHRY and SYGVKD. The CDR3: CASSSGLAGGPDTQYF. CDR3 coding DNA: TGTGCCTCATCGTCGGGGCTCGCGGGAGGGCCGGATACGCAGTATTTT.

The gene calls are TRBV2 and TRBJ2-1; TRBD2 aligns across 9 bases. V trimming: 6 bases; J trimming: 0 bases; junction bases outside the gene matches: 3. The CDR3 has 15 residues. The germline V gene encodes CDR1 SNHLY and CDR2 FYNNEI. The CDR3 reads CASSFSGSSYNEQFF. DNA of the CDR3: TGTGCCAGCAGCTTTAGCGGGAGCTCCTACAATGAGCAGTTCTTC.

This clone was observed once. The V and J genes are TRBV5-1 and TRBJ1-4; 8 nucleotides line up with TRBD1. Germline assignment: CDR1 SGHRS and CDR2 YFSETQ. J was trimmed by 8 bases and V by 0 bases; bases with no gene match: 6. The CDR3 has 15 residues. In nucleotides, the CDR3 is TGCGCCAGCAGCTTGGGGACAGGGAGTGGAGAAAAACTGTTTTTT. Protein sequence: CASSLGTGSGEKLFF.

The rearrangement links TRBV6-1 to TRBJ2-7; weak D call: TRBD2 (7 bases). Germline-derived CDR1 and CDR2 are MNHNS and SASEGT. The CDR3 consists of 18 residues. The V end was cut by 4 bases, the J end by 1 base, with 23 bases between. In nucleotides, the CDR3 is TGTGCCAGCAGTGTCCCCGGGGCGGGAGACAGGTGGTCCTACGAGCAGTACTTC. Translating gives CASSVPGAGDRWSYEQYF.

The V gene is TRBV6-5, the J gene TRBJ1-5; tentative D call: TRBD1 (6 bases). Germline CDR1 reads MNHEY; CDR2 reads SVGAGI. The CDR3 runs to 15 residues. Trimming stripped 10 bases from V and 1 base from J, with 17 bases between. Here the CDR3 DNA reads TGTGCCACCATGACAGGCCGAAGGAGCAATCAGCCCCAGCATTTT. Translating gives CATMTGRRSNQPQHF.

This chain connects TRBV28 to TRBJ1-1; 7 positions match TRBD1. Trimming removed 4 bases from V and 4 bases from J; junction bases left unmatched: 6. The length of the CDR3 is 14 residues. Germline assignment: CDR1 MDHEN and CDR2 SYDVKM. The CDR3: CASSSEQGSTEAFF. CDR3 coding DNA: TGTGCCAGCAGTTCAGAACAGGGGAGCACTGAAGCTTTCTTT.

This chain links TRBV28 with TRBJ2-7, with 8 bases fitting TRBD2. Unmatched junction bases numbered 4, after V lost 5 bases and J lost 1 base. Germline V gene sequence: CDR1 MDHEN, CDR2 SYDVKM. The CDR3 spans 14 residues. CDR3 amino acids: CASSPGTSSYEQYF. The CDR3 bases are TGTGCCAGCAGTCCCGGGACTAGTTCCTACGAGCAGTACTTC.

The J gene is TRBJ2-2, the V gene TRBV24-1, with TRBD1 matching over 8 bases. The CDR3 loop spans 15 amino acids. Germline V gene lookup returns CDR1 KGHDR and CDR2 SFDVKD. The J segment lost 5 bases and the V segment lost 4 bases, leaving 5 bases of the junction unmatched. The CDR3 DNA reads TGTGCCACCAGTGAGCGTGACAGGGGTACCGGGGAGCTGTTTTTT. Protein product: CATSERDRGTGELFF.